This is a list of T cell receptor beta chains from one sample in a study of OX40 agonist ivuxolimab in advanced cancers. Sequenced by immunoSEQ multiplex PCR; TCRdb stores in-frame clones only, minus some. The table records some 120,000 clones, approximately 90% of them present only once. Sample: CD4+ or CD8+ T cells sorted from blood, taken in a trial of the OX40 agonist ivuxolimab. All receptors derive from an adult with an advanced solid tumor such as melanoma, head and neck, liver or kidney cancer. Both conserved end residues are part of each CDR3. The D gene is left open where the match is weak. Where a row states a size, it is once, few, many or the class of an expanded clone; other rows omit it.

v_call,clone_size,d_call,j_call,cdr3_nt,cdr3_aa
TRBV5-6,NA,TRBD1,TRBJ1-2,TGTGCCAGCAGCTTGGTCGGGACAGGGGGCCGCTACACCTTC,CASSLVGTGGRYTF
TRBV5-6,NA,NA,TRBJ2-3,TGTGCCAGCAGCTCAGGGTTCGGGGTGAACACAGATACGCAGTATTTT,CASSSGFGVNTDTQYF
TRBV2,NA,NA,TRBJ1-2,TGTGCCAGCATCGTTGGGGGCAGGGGCTACTATGGCTACACCTTC,CASIVGGRGYYGYTF
TRBV21-1,NA,NA,TRBJ2-7,TGTGCCAGCAGGGACTGGGACTTCCACTACGAGCAGTACTTC,CASRDWDFHYEQYF
TRBV20-1,NA,NA,TRBJ2-1,TGCAGTGCTCCCAGCTACAATGAGCAGTTCTTC,CSAPSYNEQFF
TRBV5-1,NA,NA,TRBJ2-1,TGCGCCAGCAGCTTGGAGCGCTCCTACAATGAGCAGTTCTTC,CASSLERSYNEQFF
TRBV10-3,NA,NA,TRBJ2-1,TGTGCCATCAGTGAGCCTAAGGGCTCTGTCTCCTACAATGAGCAGTTCTTC,CAISEPKGSVSYNEQFF
TRBV7-9,NA,NA,TRBJ1-5,TGTGCCAGCAGCTTAGACAGTAGCAATCAGCCCCAGCATTTT,CASSLDSSNQPQHF
TRBV10-3,NA,NA,TRBJ2-3,TGTGCCATCCGCGCGACAGGTGAGACAGATACGCAGTATTTT,CAIRATGETDTQYF
TRBV6-4,once,NA,TRBJ1-5,TGTGCCAGCAGCCCCGAGGGGGGCAGCAATCAGCCCCAGCATTTT,CASSPEGGSNQPQHF
TRBV7-9,NA,NA,TRBJ1-3,TGTGCCAGCAGTCCTCCCGGGACCTCCTCTGGAAACACCATATATTTT,CASSPPGTSSGNTIYF
TRBV18,once,TRBD1,TRBJ2-2,TGTGCCAGCTCACAGGGGACAGCTCTCGGGGAGCTGTTTTTT,CASSQGTALGELFF
TRBV5-1,NA,NA,TRBJ2-7,TGCGCCAGCAGCTTGGCCGGTCAGGCCTACGAGCAGTACTTC,CASSLAGQAYEQYF
TRBV6-5,NA,NA,TRBJ2-3,TGTGCCAGCAGTATACAGGGCCAAAGCACAGATACGCAGTATTTT,CASSIQGQSTDTQYF
TRBV15,NA,NA,TRBJ1-5,TGTGCCACTAGGGGTTATAGCAATCAGCCCCAGCATTTT,CATRGYSNQPQHF
TRBV10-3,NA,NA,TRBJ1-5,TGTGCCATCAGTGAGTCAGAGAGGGCTAGCAATCAGCCCCAGCATTTT,CAISESERASNQPQHF
TRBV29-1,NA,NA,TRBJ1-3,TGCAGCGTTGAACCTTCCGGGGGGGCGGCTGGAAACACCATATATTTT,CSVEPSGGAAGNTIYF
TRBV27,NA,NA,TRBJ2-4,TGTGCCAGCAGAAGCATAATACAGGGCGATAAAAACATTCAGTACTTC,CASRSIIQGDKNIQYF
TRBV4-2,NA,NA,TRBJ2-3,TGTGCCAGCAGCCAAGAAGAGCGTTGGAGAGTAGGGACCACAGATACGCAGTATTTT,CASSQEERWRVGTTDTQYF
TRBV6-5,NA,TRBD1,TRBJ1-3,TGTGCCAGCAGTACGGACAGGGGGCCTGGAAACACCATATATTTT,CASSTDRGPGNTIYF
TRBV6-5,NA,TRBD1,TRBJ1-1,TGTGCCAGCAGCCCAAGGACAGGGTCAGAAGCTTTCTTT,CASSPRTGSEAFF
TRBV6-5,once,NA,TRBJ2-1,TGTGCCAGCAGTTACTCGTACGACAATGAGCAGTTCTTC,CASSYSYDNEQFF
TRBV2,NA,TRBD2,TRBJ2-1,TGTGCCAGCAGTGAACAGAGGGAGGGTGAGCAGTTCTTC,CASSEQREGEQFF
TRBV10-2,NA,NA,TRBJ1-1,TGCGCCAGCAGTGAGGTACGGCTGAACACTGAAGCTTTCTTT,CASSEVRLNTEAFF
TRBV7-9,NA,NA,TRBJ1-5,TGTGCCAGCAGCCGAGGTACAGGTCAGCCCCAGCATTTT,CASSRGTGQPQHF
TRBV28,NA,NA,TRBJ1-2,TGTGCCAGCAGTTTGGTCTTAGCAGGAGACGTTAACTATGGCTACACCTTC,CASSLVLAGDVNYGYTF
TRBV4-2,NA,NA,TRBJ2-5,TGTGCCAGCAGCTTAGGGTTCCAAGAGACCCAGTACTTC,CASSLGFQETQYF
TRBV27,few,NA,TRBJ2-1,TGTGCCAGCAGTTCCCGAAGAGGAGCCGGGCGGGGAAATGAGCAGTTCTTC,CASSSRRGAGRGNEQFF
TRBV5-1,NA,NA,TRBJ2-5,TGCGCCAGCAGCTTGGCCGGGGAGACCCAGTACTTC,CASSLAGETQYF
TRBV10-1,NA,NA,TRBJ2-7,TGCGCCAGCAGTGAGAATATCGGGTCCTACGAGCAGTACTTC,CASSENIGSYEQYF
TRBV28,NA,TRBD1,TRBJ2-3,TGTGCCAGCACTCCAGGGGGTAGGACAGATACGCAGTATTTT,CASTPGGRTDTQYF
TRBV11-2,NA,NA,TRBJ2-3,TGTGCCAGCAGCTTAGCGGGCACGGGGACAGATACGCAGTATTTT,CASSLAGTGTDTQYF
TRBV18,NA,TRBD1,TRBJ2-7,TGTGCCAGCTCACCCCAGGGCTGGGACAGCAGTTACGAGCAGTACTTC,CASSPQGWDSSYEQYF
TRBV28,NA,TRBD2,TRBJ2-1,TGTGCCGGAGGGACTAGCGGGAGTGTAAATGAGCAGTTCTTC,CAGGTSGSVNEQFF
TRBV5-1,NA,TRBD1,TRBJ2-3,TGCGCCAGCCAAACAGGGGGCCCAGCGTTCCTGAGGGGAGATACGCAGTATTTT,CASQTGGPAFLRGDTQYF
TRBV21-1,NA,NA,TRBJ2-3,TGTGCCAGCAGCAAAACGAACCGGGACAGGGGACCAGATACGCAGTATTTT,CASSKTNRDRGPDTQYF
TRBV19,NA,TRBD2,TRBJ2-1,TGTGCCAGTAAGAGTAGCGGGCCCTCCTACAATGAGCAGTTCTTC,CASKSSGPSYNEQFF
TRBV30,NA,NA,TRBJ2-1,TGTGCCTGGGGGGCCCTTGGGCGGGGACACAATGAGCAGTTCTTC,CAWGALGRGHNEQFF
TRBV4-2,NA,TRBD2,TRBJ2-5,TGTGCCAGCAGCCGAAGACTAGCGGGAGAAGAGACCCAGTACTTC,CASSRRLAGEETQYF
TRBV18,NA,NA,TRBJ1-1,TGTGCCAGCTCACCACGAGAGGACACTGAAGCTTTCTTT,CASSPREDTEAFF
TRBV18,NA,TRBD1,TRBJ1-5,TGTGCCAGCTCTTCGACAGGGGGCAATCAGCCCCAGCATTTT,CASSSTGGNQPQHF
TRBV28,NA,TRBD1,TRBJ2-7,TGTGCCAGCAGGGGACAGGGGCGATACGAGCAGTACTTC,CASRGQGRYEQYF
TRBV6-1,few,NA,TRBJ2-7,TGTGCCAGCGTTACCCAAAGCTCCTACGAGCAGTACTTC,CASVTQSSYEQYF
TRBV30,NA,NA,TRBJ2-5,TGTGCCTGGACGAGTAGTCGGATAGCGAGCCAAGAGACCCAGTACTTC,CAWTSSRIASQETQYF
TRBV11-2,NA,TRBD2,TRBJ2-1,TGTGCCAGCAGTTCCTTAGCGGGAGTTAATGAGCAGTTCTTC,CASSSLAGVNEQFF
TRBV9,NA,NA,TRBJ1-3,TGTGCCAGCAGCGTAGCCGACATTTTAGTTGGCTCGGCTGGAAACACCATATATTTT,CASSVADILVGSAGNTIYF
TRBV27,NA,NA,TRBJ1-5,TGTGCCAGCGGGACCTGGACAGATAGCAATCAGCCCCAGCATTTT,CASGTWTDSNQPQHF
TRBV27,once,NA,TRBJ1-1,TGTGCCAGCAGTTTATCCCTAACCGTCGGCCAGCTGAACACTGAAGCTTTCTTT,CASSLSLTVGQLNTEAFF
TRBV6-5,NA,TRBD1,TRBJ2-7,TGTGCCAGCAGACCATACCAGGGGGCCGCCTACGAGCAGTACTTC,CASRPYQGAAYEQYF
TRBV29-1,NA,NA,TRBJ2-7,TGCAGCGGACAAAAAGCGGATTCCTACGAGCAGTACTTC,CSGQKADSYEQYF
TRBV7-3,once,NA,TRBJ1-2,TGTGCCAGCAGCTTAAAGTTACCGACTAGAGGCTACACCTTC,CASSLKLPTRGYTF
TRBV11-3,NA,TRBD2,TRBJ2-5,TGTGCCAGCAGCTTAGGCGGGACTAGCGATGAGCAGTACTTC,CASSLGGTSDEQYF
TRBV19,NA,NA,TRBJ2-5,TGTGCCAGTAGTATTAATGGAGAGACCCAGTACTTC,CASSINGETQYF
TRBV18,NA,NA,TRBJ1-4,TGTGCCAGCTCACCACTCGGGGCTGGTTTTGAAAAACTGTTTTTT,CASSPLGAGFEKLFF
TRBV11-3,NA,NA,TRBJ1-5,TGTGCCAGCAGCTCTAAGATTTGGAATCAGCCCCAGCATTTT,CASSSKIWNQPQHF
TRBV28,NA,TRBD1,TRBJ1-2,TGTGCCAGCAGGACTACAGGGGGCCCTAACTATGGCTACACCTTC,CASRTTGGPNYGYTF
TRBV27,NA,TRBD2,TRBJ2-7,TGTGCCAGCAGTTTATCGCGGACTAGCGGGAGTCTCGACGAGCAGTACTTC,CASSLSRTSGSLDEQYF
TRBV9,NA,NA,TRBJ2-7,TGTGCCAGCAGCGTAGTGGGGGGGGCGTCAGAGCAGTACTTC,CASSVVGGASEQYF
TRBV10-3,NA,NA,TRBJ2-5,TGTGCCATCAGTGATCGTGGGGAGACCCAGTACTTC,CAISDRGETQYF